These T cell receptor beta chains were read from a single sample in a study of blood T cell repertoires in COVID-19. This table comes from immunoSEQ multiplex PCR, and its TCRdb copy is limited to in-frame clones, with some not included. The table lists about 150,000 clones, roughly nine tenths of them singletons. Sequencing was done on a sample of peripheral blood. The receptors derive from a woman aged 55 to 70 with active COVID-19. Each CDR3 is given with its conserved first and last residue. A D gene is named only where the DNA matches it firmly. Expanded clones get a size class; other rows say once, few or many, or leave the size out.

j_call v_call d_call clone_size cdr3_aa cdr3_nt
TRBJ2-4 TRBV29-1 TRBD2 once CSVGAGGREVKNIQYF TGCAGCGTCGGGGCGGGCGGGAGAGAGGTCAAAAACATTCAGTACTTC
TRBJ2-6 TRBV7-6 - - CASSLYGSGANVLTF TGTGCCAGCAGCTTATACGGCTCTGGGGCCAACGTCCTGACTTTC
TRBJ2-3 TRBV7-2 TRBD1 once CASIRDRGSDTQYF TGTGCCAGCATCCGGGACAGGGGGTCAGATACGCAGTATTTT
TRBJ2-7 TRBV11-2 - - CASSFPGSSEQYF TGTGCCAGCAGCTTCCCAGGATCCTCCGAGCAGTACTTC
TRBJ2-1 TRBV4-2 TRBD2 - CASSQETSGSGEQFF TGTGCCAGCAGCCAAGAAACTAGCGGGAGCGGTGAGCAGTTCTTC
TRBJ2-1 TRBV7-2 TRBD1 - CASSAGTGGRNEQFF TGTGCCAGCAGCGCTGGGACAGGGGGAAGGAATGAGCAGTTCTTC
TRBJ2-3 TRBV19 - - CASRGPWLATDTQYF TGTGCCAGTAGAGGTCCGTGGCTAGCGACAGATACGCAGTATTTT
TRBJ2-3 TRBV19 - - CASSIGAPDTQYF TGTGCCAGTAGTATAGGAGCACCAGATACGCAGTATTTT
TRBJ1-2 TRBV5-6 - - CASSEQEGYTF TGTGCCAGCAGCGAACAGGAGGGCTACACCTTC
TRBJ2-7 TRBV27 TRBD2 - CASTYWGTSGYEQYF TGTGCCAGCACCTACTGGGGGACTAGCGGTTACGAGCAGTACTTC
TRBJ1-2 TRBV6-6 - - CASSQGQYGYTF TGTGCCAGCAGCCAAGGACAGTACGGCTACACCTTC
TRBJ2-5 TRBV6-5 TRBD1 - CASSYSAGGRETQYF TGTGCCAGCAGTTACTCGGCAGGGGGCAGGGAGACCCAGTACTTC
TRBJ2-4 TRBV18 - once CASSTTGGNLAKNIQYF TGTGCCAGCTCAACGACCGGGGGTAACCTAGCCAAAAACATTCAGTACTTC
TRBJ1-1 TRBV19 - - CASSPPGVQAFF TGTGCCAGTAGTCCCCCGGGTGTCCAGGCTTTCTTT
TRBJ1-6 TRBV6-6 - - CASSRLGGRGNNSPLHF TGTGCCAGCAGTCGCCTCGGAGGGCGGGGGAATAATTCACCCCTCCACTTT
TRBJ2-1 TRBV19 - - CASSPGSYNEQFF TGTGCCAGTAGCCCGGGCTCCTACAATGAGCAGTTCTTC
TRBJ2-1 TRBV2 TRBD2 - CASSWTSSYNEQFF TGTGCCAGCAGCTGGACTAGCTCCTACAATGAGCAGTTCTTC
TRBJ1-1 TRBV7-9 - - CASSLGGSVSTEAFF TGTGCCAGCAGCTTAGGGGGCAGCGTTAGTACTGAAGCTTTCTTT
TRBJ2-6 TRBV18 - - CASSPEAGANVLTF TGTGCCAGCTCACCAGAGGCTGGGGCCAACGTCCTGACTTTC
TRBJ2-3 TRBV6-5 TRBD2 - CASTSGDSTDTQYF TGTGCCAGCACTAGCGGCGATAGCACAGATACGCAGTATTTT
TRBJ2-5 TRBV4-2 TRBD2 - CASSQGLAGGKETQYF TGTGCCAGCAGCCAAGGACTAGCGGGAGGAAAAGAGACCCAGTACTTC
TRBJ2-1 TRBV5-1 TRBD1 - CASSLHGTGTYNEQFF TGCGCCAGCAGCTTACACGGGACAGGGACCTACAATGAGCAGTTCTTC
TRBJ2-6 TRBV7-9 TRBD1 - CASSLIGAGGSGANVLTF TGTGCCAGCAGCTTAATCGGGGCAGGGGGCTCTGGGGCCAACGTCCTGACTTTC
TRBJ2-1 TRBV19 TRBD2 once CASSIYPAGTPQPLYNEQFF TGTGCCAGTAGTATATACCCAGCGGGGACCCCTCAGCCCCTCTACAATGAGCAGTTCTTC
TRBJ1-2 TRBV4-3 TRBD1 once CASSQVGRGRDGYTF TGCGCCAGCAGCCAAGTGGGCAGGGGGCGGGATGGCTACACCTTC